This record concerns one TCR beta chain sequence. The TCRbeta library incorporated unique molecular identifiers. TCRdb used MiXCR to reprocess the PCR reads, holding one entry per CDR3 protein. The sample contains hundreds of thousands of distinct CDR3 sequences, about 14% of which appear only once. The source of the sample is a study of T-cell reconstitution after alpha-beta-depleted transplantation in children. The CDR3 totals 18 residues. The V and J ends lost 3 bases and 0 bases respectively, with 18 bases between them. Germline CDR1 reads SGHDN; CDR2 reads FVKESK. The sequence derives from a human donor who donated a stem cell graft to a child with Fanconi anemia. The chain links TRBV14 to TRBJ2-1, with D possibly matching TRBD2 (7 bases). This sample comprised PBMCs, obtained from the stem cell graft. The CDR3: CASSHPGGPSVSYNEQFF. The CDR3 DNA sequence: TGTGCCAGCAGCCACCCCGGGGGGCCCTCAGTCTCCTACAATGAGCAGTTCTTC.